A single sample gave rise to the 4 T cell receptor beta chains below, sequenced in a study of OX40 agonist ivuxolimab in advanced cancers. The method was immunoSEQ multiplex PCR; TCRdb's version includes in-frame clones alone and lacks a portion of them. The sample includes some 50,000 clones, nearly 85% seen only once; the top ten take about 3.1%. The sequencing used CD4+ or CD8+ T cells sorted from blood, collected in a trial of the OX40 agonist ivuxolimab. The receptors originated from an adult with an advanced solid tumor such as melanoma, head and neck, liver or kidney cancer.

The chain employs TRBV6-6 and TRBJ2-6; D is unresolved. V was shortened by 8 bases and J by 4 bases, with 12 bases between the two germline ends. The germline V gene has CDR1 MNHNY and CDR2 SVGAGI (reference sequence). The CDR3 contains 14 residues. The CDR3 is CASLPVSGANVLTF. The CDR3 region has the DNA TGTGCCAGCCTGCCCGTATCCGGGGCCAACGTCCTGACTTTC.

The CDR3 DNA follows: TGTGCCAGCAGTCCCGGGACTAGCGACACCGGGGAGCTGTTTTTT. This sequence encodes CASSPGTSDTGELFF. The V gene is TRBV6-4, the J gene TRBJ2-2; TRBD2 agrees at 10 bases. CDR1 and CDR2 (germline): MRHNA, SNTAGT. The CDR3 sequence is 15 residues long. With 5 bases clipped from V and 3 bases from J, the junction kept 3 bases outside the gene matches.

The genes are TRBV5-5 and TRBJ1-1, with D unclear. Trimming cost V 2 bases and J 1 base, with 9 bases left between them. Germline V lookup: CDR1 SGHKS, CDR2 YYEKEE (reference sequence). The CDR3 length is 14 residues. CDR3 residues: CASSFQPENTEAFF. In DNA form, the CDR3 reads TGTGCCAGCAGCTTTCAACCCGAGAACACTGAAGCTTTCTTT.

CDR3 amino acids: CASSPPTGVDTGELFF. In nucleotides, the CDR3 is TGTGCCAGCTCACCTCCGACAGGGGTAGACACCGGGGAGCTGTTTTTT. V gene TRBV18 combines with J gene TRBJ2-2, with TRBD1 identical over 8 bases. The V segment lost 3 bases and the J segment 3 bases; nucleotides outside the gene matches: 6. In germline, CDR1 is KGHSH, CDR2 LQKENI. This CDR3 region has 16 residues.